The rows below give T cell receptor beta chains drawn from one sample of a study of blood T cell repertoires in COVID-19. Profiling relied on immunoSEQ multiplex PCR, and the TCRdb table lists in-frame clones only, not all of them. The table includes around 180,000 clones, about 84% detected once. Specimen: peripheral blood. The source is a human donor in a cohort sampled during active COVID-19. CDR3s include the opening cysteine and the closing phenylalanine or tryptophan. The order of the fields is CDR3 length, V gene, CDR3 protein.

len: 17
v_gene: TRBV7-9
CDR3aa: CASSLAISGDPGNTIYF

len: 14
v_gene: TRBV10-1
CDR3aa: CASSPGTGWTEAFF

len: 12
v_gene: TRBV12-5
CDR3aa: CASGPAGYEQYF

len: 13
v_gene: TRBV29-1
CDR3aa: CSVVWTASYEQYF

len: 14
v_gene: TRBV2
CDR3aa: CASKADSGLNEQFF

len: 14
v_gene: TRBV2
CDR3aa: CASSEQEGGETQYF

len: 15
v_gene: TRBV4-2
CDR3aa: CASSQDRGRIYGYTF

len: 12
v_gene: TRBV6-6
CDR3aa: CASSPDSDGYTF

len: 14
v_gene: TRBV28
CDR3aa: CASGDGTGGQPQHF

len: 16
v_gene: TRBV11-2
CDR3aa: CASRFGLRRNTGELFF

len: 13
v_gene: TRBV10-1
CDR3aa: CASSESGSTEAFF

len: 14
v_gene: TRBV6-6
CDR3aa: CASSLRLQDSPLHF

len: 16
v_gene: TRBV3-1/TRBV3-2
CDR3aa: CASSPVRGQSSYEQYF

len: 15
v_gene: TRBV25-1
CDR3aa: CASSENDRVRKSYTF

len: 11
v_gene: TRBV6-5
CDR3aa: CASTFNYGYTF

len: 12
v_gene: TRBV29-1
CDR3aa: CSAGSHSYEQYF

len: 14
v_gene: TRBV19
CDR3aa: CASSTSTGANVLTF

len: 16
v_gene: TRBV6-1
CDR3aa: CASSDGIGTGSTGYTF

len: 17
v_gene: TRBV9
CDR3aa: CASSVGAGRGAADTQYF

len: 12
v_gene: TRBV29-1
CDR3aa: CSVDSGNYGYTF

len: 15
v_gene: TRBV2
CDR3aa: CASNPGTRDYNEQFF

len: 15
v_gene: TRBV30
CDR3aa: CAWCEGQGFNYGYTF

len: 19
v_gene: TRBV5-1
CDR3aa: CASSPRLAGVPLPTDTQYF

len: 15
v_gene: TRBV19
CDR3aa: CASSPTGTANYGYTF

len: 17
v_gene: TRBV15
CDR3aa: CATSRKGRGYGNQPQHF

len: 15
v_gene: TRBV20-1
CDR3aa: CSASYPWGDTDTQYF

len: 15
v_gene: TRBV19
CDR3aa: CASSNRPGQSYEQYF

len: 16
v_gene: TRBV7-2
CDR3aa: CASSLMATGQNYGYTF

len: 12
v_gene: TRBV11-2
CDR3aa: CASSPGTGEPYF

len: 15
v_gene: TRBV5-6
CDR3aa: CASSYGLDVPYEQYF

len: 13
v_gene: TRBV13
CDR3aa: CASSSGRDEKLFF

len: 13
v_gene: TRBV7-8
CDR3aa: CASSLGQNYGYTF

len: 14
v_gene: TRBV29-1
CDR3aa: CSVASGLPNQPQHF

len: 13
v_gene: TRBV2
CDR3aa: CASNDNHYNEQFF

len: 15
v_gene: TRBV4-1
CDR3aa: CASSHGPRTGQPQHF

len: 15
v_gene: TRBV6-4
CDR3aa: CASSVRQGVYNEQFF

len: 14
v_gene: TRBV7-8
CDR3aa: CASSFDRPDTEAFF

len: 13
v_gene: TRBV14
CDR3aa: CASSQGAWTEAFF

len: 15
v_gene: TRBV27
CDR3aa: CASSSRGGGTTEAFF

len: 14
v_gene: TRBV7-8
CDR3aa: CASSLDRLNSPLHF

len: 13
v_gene: TRBV24-1
CDR3aa: CATRVQGNTEAFF

len: 15
v_gene: TRBV7-6
CDR3aa: CASSLGGGNSYEQYF

len: 15
v_gene: TRBV27
CDR3aa: CASTSSDRLLNEQFF

len: 15
v_gene: TRBV6-5
CDR3aa: CASSKTGGLSYEQYF

len: 15
v_gene: TRBV13
CDR3aa: CASSPWGGRNTEAFF